This is a list of T cell receptor beta chains from one sample in a study of siplizumab effects on memory and regulatory T cells. The method was immunoSEQ multiplex PCR; TCRdb's version includes in-frame clones alone and lacks a portion of them. This sample has some 100,000 clones, with less than 95% found just once. Source material: Tregs sorted from blood. The receptors were sampled from a human donor in good health. Each CDR3 is given with its conserved first and last residue. The D gene is left open where the match is weak. A row's size may be missing; if present it is once, few, many or a size class.

v_gene: TRBV29-1
d_gene: -
j_gene: TRBJ2-5
abundance: -
CDR3aa: CSVETSQETQYF
CDR3nt: TGCAGCGTCGAGACTAGCCAAGAGACCCAGTACTTC

v_gene: TRBV29-1
d_gene: -
j_gene: TRBJ1-2
abundance: -
CDR3aa: CSVGAGYGYTF
CDR3nt: TGCAGCGTTGGGGCGGGGTATGGCTACACCTTC

v_gene: TRBV11-3
d_gene: -
j_gene: TRBJ2-2
abundance: -
CDR3aa: CASSDTRGRGEAGELFF
CDR3nt: TGTGCCAGCAGCGACACCCGGGGCAGGGGAGAAGCCGGGGAGCTGTTTTTT

v_gene: TRBV27
d_gene: TRBD2
j_gene: TRBJ2-5
abundance: -
CDR3aa: CASSLTSLAGVSETQYF
CDR3nt: TGTGCCAGCAGTTTAACCTCACTAGCGGGAGTGTCAGAGACCCAGTACTTC

v_gene: TRBV20-1
d_gene: -
j_gene: TRBJ2-7
abundance: -
CDR3aa: CSATSYEQYF
CDR3nt: TGCAGTGCTACTTCCTACGAGCAGTACTTC

v_gene: TRBV28
d_gene: -
j_gene: TRBJ2-7
abundance: -
CDR3aa: CASMAPPYEQYF
CDR3nt: TGTGCCAGCATGGCGCCGCCCTACGAGCAGTACTTC

v_gene: TRBV7-9
d_gene: -
j_gene: TRBJ2-7
abundance: -
CDR3aa: CASSTPPHGEQYF
CDR3nt: TGTGCCAGCAGCACCCCCCCCCATGGCGAGCAGTACTTC

v_gene: TRBV18
d_gene: -
j_gene: TRBJ1-2
abundance: -
CDR3aa: CASSTNTGYTF
CDR3nt: TGTGCCAGCTCGACGAACACAGGTTACACCTTC

v_gene: TRBV4-1
d_gene: TRBD1
j_gene: TRBJ1-5
abundance: -
CDR3aa: CASSQEETGWTSNQPQHF
CDR3nt: TGCGCCAGCAGCCAAGAGGAGACAGGGTGGACCAGCAATCAGCCCCAGCATTTT

v_gene: TRBV7-2
d_gene: -
j_gene: TRBJ1-2
abundance: -
CDR3aa: CASSLAPVRGYGYTF
CDR3nt: TGTGCCAGCAGCTTAGCGCCAGTTAGGGGCTATGGCTACACCTTC

v_gene: TRBV4-1
d_gene: -
j_gene: TRBJ2-7
abundance: -
CDR3aa: CASSQKPRGGGRPPSSYEQYF
CDR3nt: TGCGCCAGCAGCCAAAAGCCCCGAGGTGGCGGGCGCCCGCCATCCTCCTACGAGCAGTACTTC

v_gene: TRBV9
d_gene: TRBD1
j_gene: TRBJ2-7
abundance: -
CDR3aa: CASARQGSYEQYF
CDR3nt: TGTGCCAGCGCCCGACAGGGGTCCTACGAGCAGTACTTC

v_gene: TRBV18
d_gene: TRBD2
j_gene: TRBJ2-7
abundance: once
CDR3aa: CASSPFSGGPYEQYF
CDR3nt: TGTGCCAGCTCACCATTTAGCGGGGGCCCCTACGAGCAGTACTTC

v_gene: TRBV7-9
d_gene: -
j_gene: TRBJ2-3
abundance: -
CDR3aa: CASSSLKSTFTDTQYF
CDR3nt: TGTGCCAGCAGCTCACTCAAATCGACCTTCACAGATACGCAGTATTTT

v_gene: TRBV5-1
d_gene: TRBD2
j_gene: TRBJ2-1
abundance: once
CDR3aa: CASSLVVAGGPGQFF
CDR3nt: TGCGCCAGCAGCTTGGTAGTAGCGGGAGGGCCCGGGCAGTTCTTC

v_gene: TRBV28
d_gene: -
j_gene: TRBJ1-5
abundance: -
CDR3aa: CASSIYYAGDQPQHF
CDR3nt: TGTGCCAGCAGTATATACTACGCAGGCGATCAGCCCCAGCATTTT

v_gene: TRBV29-1
d_gene: -
j_gene: TRBJ1-5
abundance: -
CDR3aa: CSVGGNSNQPQHF
CDR3nt: TGCAGCGTTGGGGGAAATAGCAATCAGCCCCAGCATTTT

v_gene: TRBV2
d_gene: -
j_gene: TRBJ2-5
abundance: -
CDR3aa: CASSRLQETQYF
CDR3nt: TGTGCCAGCAGCCGATTACAAGAGACCCAGTACTTC

v_gene: TRBV11-2
d_gene: -
j_gene: TRBJ2-2
abundance: -
CDR3aa: CASSRSVLYTGELFF
CDR3nt: TGTGCCAGCAGCCGGTCGGTTTTGTACACCGGGGAGCTGTTTTTT

v_gene: TRBV7-9
d_gene: -
j_gene: TRBJ2-7
abundance: once
CDR3aa: CASSLGDYVHEQYF
CDR3nt: TGTGCCAGCAGCCTAGGGGATTACGTCCACGAGCAGTACTTC

v_gene: TRBV28
d_gene: -
j_gene: TRBJ2-7
abundance: -
CDR3aa: CASSRYVHQREQYF
CDR3nt: TGTGCCAGCAGTCGCTACGTCCACCAAAGGGAGCAGTACTTC

v_gene: TRBV5-1
d_gene: TRBD1
j_gene: TRBJ2-2
abundance: -
CDR3aa: CASNQGVRAFNTGELFF
CDR3nt: TGCGCCAGCAACCAGGGGGTCCGCGCTTTTAACACCGGGGAGCTGTTTTTT

v_gene: TRBV11-2
d_gene: TRBD1
j_gene: TRBJ2-2
abundance: -
CDR3aa: CASSPRGQGRTGELFF
CDR3nt: TGTGCCAGCAGCCCAAGGGGACAGGGTCGGACCGGGGAGCTGTTTTTT

v_gene: TRBV7-8
d_gene: TRBD1
j_gene: TRBJ2-2
abundance: once
CDR3aa: CASSDRDRLSRELFF
CDR3nt: TGTGCCAGCAGCGACCGGGACAGGTTGTCGAGGGAGCTGTTTTTT

v_gene: TRBV28
d_gene: -
j_gene: TRBJ2-5
abundance: -
CDR3aa: CASSLMETQYF
CDR3nt: TGTGCCAGCAGTTTGATGGAGACCCAGTACTTC

v_gene: TRBV6-4
d_gene: TRBD2
j_gene: TRBJ2-5
abundance: -
CDR3aa: CASRGTPLPGLAGGETQYF
CDR3nt: TGTGCCAGCAGGGGGACTCCACTTCCCGGACTAGCGGGAGGAGAGACCCAGTACTTC

v_gene: TRBV27
d_gene: -
j_gene: TRBJ2-7
abundance: -
CDR3aa: CASSPPRHGGWTYEQYF
CDR3nt: TGTGCCAGCAGTCCTCCCCGGCATGGGGGCTGGACCTACGAGCAGTACTTC

v_gene: TRBV2
d_gene: TRBD1
j_gene: TRBJ2-1
abundance: -
CDR3aa: CASRKGPGGSVNEQFF
CDR3nt: TGTGCCAGCAGGAAAGGGCCAGGGGGCTCAGTAAATGAGCAGTTCTTC

v_gene: TRBV18
d_gene: -
j_gene: TRBJ1-3
abundance: -
CDR3aa: CASSPLPGTSGNTIYF
CDR3nt: TGTGCCAGCTCACCGCTGCCCGGGACCTCTGGAAACACCATATATTTT

v_gene: TRBV19
d_gene: -
j_gene: TRBJ1-5
abundance: -
CDR3aa: CASRRRGAVGNQPQHF
CDR3nt: TGTGCCAGTAGGAGGAGGGGCGCGGTTGGCAATCAGCCCCAGCATTTT

v_gene: TRBV4-2
d_gene: TRBD2
j_gene: TRBJ2-7
abundance: -
CDR3aa: CASSQDPGRAYEQYF
CDR3nt: TGTGCCAGCAGCCAAGATCCAGGGAGGGCCTACGAGCAGTACTTC

v_gene: TRBV28
d_gene: -
j_gene: TRBJ2-3
abundance: -
CDR3aa: CASSLGLAASTDTQYF
CDR3nt: TGTGCCAGCAGTTTAGGCTTAGCGGCTAGCACAGATACGCAGTATTTT

v_gene: TRBV2
d_gene: -
j_gene: TRBJ2-7
abundance: once
CDR3aa: CASREPEIYEQYF
CDR3nt: TGTGCCAGCAGAGAACCGGAGATCTACGAGCAGTACTTC

v_gene: TRBV28
d_gene: TRBD1
j_gene: TRBJ2-7
abundance: -
CDR3aa: CASRDRGKNYEQYF
CDR3nt: TGTGCCAGCAGAGACAGGGGAAAAAACTACGAGCAGTACTTC

v_gene: TRBV4-1
d_gene: TRBD1
j_gene: TRBJ2-1
abundance: -
CDR3aa: CASSHMAGTAYNEQFF
CDR3nt: TGCGCCAGCAGCCACATGGCCGGGACAGCCTACAATGAGCAGTTCTTC

v_gene: TRBV5-1
d_gene: -
j_gene: TRBJ1-1
abundance: -
CDR3aa: CASSSGTNTEAFF
CDR3nt: TGCGCCAGCAGCTCCGGGACAAACACTGAAGCTTTCTTT

v_gene: TRBV13
d_gene: -
j_gene: TRBJ1-5
abundance: -
CDR3aa: CASSPPPDGGNQPQHF
CDR3nt: TGTGCCAGCAGCCCCCCCCCGGACGGGGGCAATCAGCCCCAGCATTTT

v_gene: TRBV5-1
d_gene: -
j_gene: TRBJ2-5
abundance: -
CDR3aa: CASKGASQETQYF
CDR3nt: TGCGCCAGCAAAGGGGCCAGCCAAGAGACCCAGTACTTC

v_gene: TRBV2
d_gene: -
j_gene: TRBJ2-3
abundance: -
CDR3aa: CASKPSSVTQYF
CDR3nt: TGTGCCAGCAAACCCTCGAGTGTAACGCAGTATTTT

v_gene: TRBV29-1
d_gene: TRBD1
j_gene: TRBJ2-7
abundance: once
CDR3aa: CSVGSTGLMGEQYF
CDR3nt: TGCAGCGTTGGGTCGACAGGGCTGATGGGGGAGCAGTACTTC

v_gene: TRBV7-8
d_gene: -
j_gene: TRBJ2-1
abundance: -
CDR3aa: CASSLGGEQFF
CDR3nt: TGTGCCAGCAGCTTAGGTGGGGAGCAGTTCTTC

v_gene: TRBV7-8
d_gene: -
j_gene: TRBJ2-7
abundance: -
CDR3aa: CASSLVSISAEQYF
CDR3nt: TGTGCCAGCAGCTTAGTTTCGATTTCTGCCGAGCAGTACTTC

v_gene: TRBV4-1
d_gene: TRBD2
j_gene: TRBJ2-7
abundance: once
CDR3aa: CASSHMSGGPSGTFYEQYF
CDR3nt: TGCGCCAGCAGCCATATGTCCGGGGGTCCTAGCGGGACGTTCTACGAGCAGTACTTC